This TCR beta chain originates from a study of blood T cell repertoires in COVID-19. About the study: The United States, Italy and Spain supplied acute and convalescent COVID-19 samples. In each case, the material was cDNA or gDNA derived from T cells, B-cell-depleted T cells, or PBMCs.

The V end was cut by 0 bases, the J end by 4 bases, with 8 bases between. The V gene's germline CDR1 is SGHKS and CDR2 YYEKEE (reference sequence). The CDR3 has 13 residues. Original methodology: Estimation of nucleated cell counts relied on the amplification of reference gene primers. Clones were read by immunoSEQ multiplex PCR, and TCRdb kept only the in-frame ones, dropping some. D and trimming come from the DNA, and the V and J calls and clone size come from that table. Among roughly 230,000 clones, around 81% were seen once, and the ten largest hold more than 6%. The receptor was isolated from a woman aged 55-69 years with active or convalescent COVID-19. The V call is TRBV5-5, the J call TRBJ2-7; D unresolved. Material for sequencing was peripheral blood. The CDR3 spells CASSLVGGYEQYV. For the CDR3, the DNA is TGTGCCAGCAGCTTGGTCGGCGGATACGAGCAGTACGTC.